The 12 T cell receptor beta chains given below trace back to one sample, sequenced in a study of immune evolution from preneoplasia to lung adenocarcinoma. Method: immunoSEQ multiplex PCR; TCRdb's copy keeps in-frame clones and lacks some. The sample lists about 41,000 clones; around 79% were seen once. Source material: FFPE invasive lung adenocarcinoma tissue. These receptors all stem from a person in their 60s with lung adenocarcinoma.

The gene calls are TRBV4-2 and TRBJ1-1; the D is unclear. Germline V gene lookup returns CDR1 LGHNA and CDR2 YNFKEQ. The germline V and J ends were trimmed by 0 bases and 0 bases, with 11 bases remaining between them. CDR3 length: 16 residues. In DNA form, the CDR3 reads TGTGCCAGCAGCCAAGATTGGGAAGGAATGAACACTGAAGCTTTCTTT. Translation: CASSQDWEGMNTEAFF.

The chain combines TRBV6-4 with TRBJ2-1, with TRBD2 as a possible D gene (6 bases). From germline, CDR1 is MRHNA and CDR2 SNTAGT. V dropped 6 bases and J dropped 5 bases, with 17 bases sitting between them. CDR3 size: 15 residues. In DNA, the CDR3 is TGTGCCAGCAGCCCCGGGACTTTAGACCACAATGAGCAGTTCTTC. Protein sequence: CASSPGTLDHNEQFF.

A single count supports this clone. This chain joins TRBV2 and TRBJ2-7; no clear D. V was shortened by 7 bases and J by 1 base, with 14 bases between the two germline ends. This CDR3 has 14 amino acids. Germline CDR1 reads SNHLY; CDR2 reads FYNNEI. In DNA form, the CDR3 reads TGTGCCAGCAAAAATGGTATATTGTCCTACGAGCAGTACTTC. It yields the protein CASKNGILSYEQYF.

The J gene is TRBJ2-7, the V gene TRBV7-2; 8 positions agree with TRBD1. This CDR3 is 15 amino acids long. V was pared by 2 bases and J by 1 base, with 4 bases of the junction left unmatched. CDR1 and CDR2 (germline): SGHTA, FQGNSA. The CDR3 nucleotides read TGTGCCAGCAGCTTATACCGACAGGGGTCCTACGAGCAGTACTTC. This encodes CASSLYRQGSYEQYF.

The chain links TRBV6-5 to TRBJ2-1; the match to TRBD1 covers 7 bases. Germline V gives CDR1 MNHEY, CDR2 SVGAGI. V shed 10 bases and J 5 bases; nucleotides not matched to a gene: 11. CDR3 size: 14 residues. CDR3: CATKPGQTNNEQFF. CDR3 bases: TGTGCCACCAAGCCGGGACAGACTAACAATGAGCAGTTCTTC.

The chain joins TRBV7-9 to TRBJ2-3; 11 bases are a match to TRBD2. From germline, CDR1 is SEHNR and CDR2 FQNEAQ (reference sequence). The CDR3 covers 13 residues. Trimming cost V 11 bases and J 6 bases; bases outside gene matches: 7. The CDR3 sequence: CAGSGRAADTQYF. Written as DNA, the CDR3 is TGTGCCGGTAGCGGGAGGGCGGCCGATACGCAGTATTTT.

V usage is TRBV6-6 and J usage is TRBJ1-1, with D unresolved. This CDR3 is built from 13 residues. Trimming took off 6 bases at V and 4 bases at J, with 12 bases between the two ends. Looked up from germline, CDR1 is MNHNY and CDR2 is SVGAGI (reference sequence). CDR3 sequence: CASRSSTVTEAFF. The CDR3 nucleotides are TGTGCCAGCAGATCCAGCACAGTCACTGAAGCTTTCTTT.

This clone was seen a few times. The V call is TRBV2, the J call TRBJ2-1; a weak D match, TRBD2 (6 bases). V was clipped by 3 bases and J by 5 bases, with 14 bases between them. This CDR3 is built from 15 residues. The germline gives CDR1 SNHLY, CDR2 FYNNEI. The CDR3 region has the DNA TGTGCCAGCAGTGATCGGGGGTATCCCAACAATGAGCAGTTCTTC. It codes for CASSDRGYPNNEQFF. The whole variable domain, remainder taken from reference TRBV2 and TRBJ2-1, is EPEVTQTPSHQVTQMGQEVILRCVPISNHLYFYWYRQILGQKVEFLVSFYNNEISEKSEIFDDQFSVERPDGSNFTLKIRSTKLEDSAMYFCASSDRGYPNNEQFFGPGTRLTVL.

This clone occurred a few times. The chain has TRBV7-2 and TRBJ2-7; 9 nucleotides match TRBD1. V lost 2 bases and J lost 2; bases outside the gene matches: 4. Per the germline V gene, CDR1 is SGHTA and CDR2 is FQGNSA. The CDR3 spans 15 residues. The CDR3 protein is CASSLKGQGTYEQYF. In nucleotides, the CDR3 is TGTGCCAGCAGCTTAAAGGGACAGGGAACCTACGAGCAGTACTTC.

This chain uses TRBV27 with TRBJ2-1; a weak D match, TRBD2 (6 bases). CDR1 and CDR2 from the germline V gene are MNHEY and SMNVEV (reference sequence). This CDR3 has 16 residues. V lost 2 bases, J lost 7 bases, and 18 bases lay in between. The CDR3 region has the DNA TGTGCCAGCAGTTTAGGAGGCCCGGGACTTCGGAATGAGCAGTTCTTC. Its protein is CASSLGGPGLRNEQFF.

The chain recombines TRBV10-2 with TRBJ1-2; D is unresolved. Per the germline V gene, CDR1 is WSHSY and CDR2 is SAAADI. The length of the CDR3 is 12 residues. Deletions cut 2 bases from V and 2 bases from J, with 3 bases between. The CDR3 sequence is CASSERNYGYTF. CDR3 in DNA: TGCGCCAGCAGTGAGCGGAACTATGGCTACACCTTC.

V is TRBV11-3 and J is TRBJ2-3; perhaps TRBD1 as D (7 bases). Germline loops: CDR1 SGHNT, CDR2 YENEEA. Between the trimmed V and J ends, which lost 3 bases and 4 bases, there was a span of 11 bases. The CDR3 covers 14 residues. For the CDR3, the DNA is TGTGCCAGCAGCTTGGGAGGACAGGCAGATACGCAGTATTTT. This codes for CASSLGGQADTQYF. Full variable domain (outside the CDR3, taken from reference TRBV11-3 and TRBJ2-3): EAGVVQSPRYKIIEKKQPVAFWCNPISGHNTLYWYLQNLGQGPELLIRYENEEAVDDSQLPKDRFSAERLKGVDSTLKIQPAELGDSAVYLCASSLGGQADTQYFGPGTRLTVL.